The sequence of this T cell receptor beta chain was determined in a study of blood T cells in healthy people across ages. General observations from the study: The study lacked donor CMV status, which possibly confounded expanded clonotype changes.

Note on this clonotype: What it binds is not known.

A sample-barcoded 5' primer and a J-beta primer mix were used in a second PCR of roughly 6 to 11 cycles. Researchers report that a template-switch adaptor with 12 random nucleotides tagged each cDNA molecule. One entry per CDR3 protein, called by TCRdb with MiXCR from the 5' RACE reads. The table lists 1.5 million to 2 million distinct CDR3 sequences, roughly 49% of them singletons. CDR3 length equals 13 residues. V was clipped by 7 bases and J by 7 bases; unmatched bases: 7. Healthy Russian Caucasian donors spanned ages about 6 to 100 years. Every donor provided roughly 10 milliliters of peripheral blood.

The chain carries TRBV12-3 or TRBV12-4 and TRBJ2-1, with 7 bases that match TRBD1. Sample: blood. The TCR sequence derives from a woman aged 40-49 years in good health. The CDR3 here is CASTATGENEQFF. The CDR3 coding sequence is TGTGCCAGCACCGCTACAGGGGAGAATGAGCAGTTCTTC.